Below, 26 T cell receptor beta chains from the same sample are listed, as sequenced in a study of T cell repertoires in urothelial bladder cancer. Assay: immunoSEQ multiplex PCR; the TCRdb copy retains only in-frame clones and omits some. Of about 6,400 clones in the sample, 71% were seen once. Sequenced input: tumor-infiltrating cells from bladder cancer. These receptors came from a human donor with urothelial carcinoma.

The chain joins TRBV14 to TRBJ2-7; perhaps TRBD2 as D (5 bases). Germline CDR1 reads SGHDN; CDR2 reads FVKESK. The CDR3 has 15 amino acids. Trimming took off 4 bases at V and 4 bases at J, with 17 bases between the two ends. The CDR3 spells CASSLGSWESYEQYF. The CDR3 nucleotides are TGTGCCAGCAGCCTCGGAAGCTGGGAGAGTTACGAGCAGTACTTC.

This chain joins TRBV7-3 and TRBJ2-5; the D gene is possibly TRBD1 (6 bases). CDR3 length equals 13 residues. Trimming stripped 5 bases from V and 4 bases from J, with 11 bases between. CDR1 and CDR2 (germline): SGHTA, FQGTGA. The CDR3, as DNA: TGTGCCAGCAGCCCTACCAGGGGAGAGACCCAGTACTTC. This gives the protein CASSPTRGETQYF.

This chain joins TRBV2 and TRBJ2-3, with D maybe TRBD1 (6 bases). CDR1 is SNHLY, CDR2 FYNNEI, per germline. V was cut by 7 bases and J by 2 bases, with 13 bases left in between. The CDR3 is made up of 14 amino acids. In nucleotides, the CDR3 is TGTGCCAGCATCCGGGACATCTTCACAGATACGCAGTATTTT. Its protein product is CASIRDIFTDTQYF.

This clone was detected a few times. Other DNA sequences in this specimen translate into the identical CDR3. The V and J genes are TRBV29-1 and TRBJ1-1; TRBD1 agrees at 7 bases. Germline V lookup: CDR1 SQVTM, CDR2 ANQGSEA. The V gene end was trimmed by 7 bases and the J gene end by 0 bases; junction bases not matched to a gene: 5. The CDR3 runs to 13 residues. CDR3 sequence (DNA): TGCAGCGGGAAACAGGGGATGAACACTGAAGCTTTCTTT. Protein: CSGKQGMNTEAFF.

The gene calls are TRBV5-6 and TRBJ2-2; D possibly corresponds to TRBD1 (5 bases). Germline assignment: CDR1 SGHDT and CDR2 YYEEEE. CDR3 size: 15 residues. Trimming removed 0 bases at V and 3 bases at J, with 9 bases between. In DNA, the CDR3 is TGTGCCAGCAGCTTGGACAGGCGAGACACCGGGGAGCTGTTTTTT. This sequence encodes CASSLDRRDTGELFF.

The CDR3: CASSPEEVGHYEQYF. The CDR3 nucleotides are TGTGCCAGCAGTCCGGAGGAAGTTGGTCATTACGAGCAGTACTTC. This chain connects TRBV28 to TRBJ2-7; a possible D gene is TRBD2 (5 bases). This CDR3 is 15 amino acids long. Trimming took 5 bases from V and 4 from J, leaving 18 bases between them. Per germline, CDR1 MDHEN and CDR2 SYDVKM.

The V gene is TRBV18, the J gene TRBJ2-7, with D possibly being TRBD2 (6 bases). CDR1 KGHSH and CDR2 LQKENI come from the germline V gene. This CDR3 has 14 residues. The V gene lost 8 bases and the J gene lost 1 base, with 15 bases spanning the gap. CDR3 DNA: TGTGCCAGCCTGGAGGGGCTGGGGTCCTACGAGCAGTACTTC. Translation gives CASLEGLGSYEQYF.

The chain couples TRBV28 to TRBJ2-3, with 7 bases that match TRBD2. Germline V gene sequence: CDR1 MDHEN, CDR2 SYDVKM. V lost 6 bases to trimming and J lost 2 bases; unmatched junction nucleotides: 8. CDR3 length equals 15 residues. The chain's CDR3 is CASSLSGVSTDTQYF. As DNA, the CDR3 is TGTGCCAGCAGCCTAAGCGGGGTATCCACAGATACGCAGTATTTT.

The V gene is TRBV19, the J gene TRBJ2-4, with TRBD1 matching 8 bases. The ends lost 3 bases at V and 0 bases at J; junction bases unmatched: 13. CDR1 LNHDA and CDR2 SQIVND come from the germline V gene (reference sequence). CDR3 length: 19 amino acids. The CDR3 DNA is TGTGCCAGTAGTATCAGACAGGGGCTTCTTATCCTAGCCAAAAACATTCAGTACTTC. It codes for CASSIRQGLLILAKNIQYF.

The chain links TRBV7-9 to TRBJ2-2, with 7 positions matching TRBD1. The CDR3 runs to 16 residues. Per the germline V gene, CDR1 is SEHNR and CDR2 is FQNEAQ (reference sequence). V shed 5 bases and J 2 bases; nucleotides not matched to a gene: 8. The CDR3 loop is CASSRAGTVNTGELFF. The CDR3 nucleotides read TGTGCCAGCAGCCGTGCCGGGACAGTCAACACCGGGGAGCTGTTTTTT. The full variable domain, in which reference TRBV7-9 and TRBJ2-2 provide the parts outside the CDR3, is DTGVSQNPRHKITKRGQNVTFRCDPISEHNRLYWYRQTLGQGPEFLTYFQNEAQLEKSRLLSDRFSAERPKGSFSTLEIQRTEQGDSAMYLCASSRAGTVNTGELFFGEGSRLTVL.

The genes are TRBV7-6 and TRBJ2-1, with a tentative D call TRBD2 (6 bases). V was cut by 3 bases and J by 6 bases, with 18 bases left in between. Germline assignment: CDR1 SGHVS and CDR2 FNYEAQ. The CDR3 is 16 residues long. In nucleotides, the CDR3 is TGTGCCAGCAGCTTCTCCGGGACTGGAAACTTCAATGAGCAGTTCTTC. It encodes CASSFSGTGNFNEQFF.

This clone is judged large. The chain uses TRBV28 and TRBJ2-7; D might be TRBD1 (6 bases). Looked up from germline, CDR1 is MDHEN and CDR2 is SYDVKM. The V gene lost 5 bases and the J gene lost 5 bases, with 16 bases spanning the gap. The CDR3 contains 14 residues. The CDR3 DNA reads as TGTGCCAGCAGTCCTACAGGGTGGGGGAACGAGCAGTACTTC. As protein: CASSPTGWGNEQYF.

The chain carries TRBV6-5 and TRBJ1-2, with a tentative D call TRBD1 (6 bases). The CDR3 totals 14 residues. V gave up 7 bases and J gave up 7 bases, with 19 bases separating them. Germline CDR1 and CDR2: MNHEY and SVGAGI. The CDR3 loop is CASNTGTRWGGYTF. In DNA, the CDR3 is TGTGCCAGCAATACCGGGACACGGTGGGGTGGCTACACCTTC.

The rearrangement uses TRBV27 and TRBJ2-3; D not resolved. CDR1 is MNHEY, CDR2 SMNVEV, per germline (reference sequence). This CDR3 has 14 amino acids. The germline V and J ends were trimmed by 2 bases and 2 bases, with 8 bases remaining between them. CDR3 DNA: TGTGCCAGCAGTTTAAGTTACTCCACAGATACGCAGTATTTT. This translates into CASSLSYSTDTQYF.

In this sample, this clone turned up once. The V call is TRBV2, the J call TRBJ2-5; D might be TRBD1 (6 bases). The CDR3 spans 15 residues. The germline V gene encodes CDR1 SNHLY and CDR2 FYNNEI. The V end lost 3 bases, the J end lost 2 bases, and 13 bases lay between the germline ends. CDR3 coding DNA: TGTGCCAGCAGTGAGGGAACAGGGAAACAAGAGACCCAGTACTTC. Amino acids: CASSEGTGKQETQYF. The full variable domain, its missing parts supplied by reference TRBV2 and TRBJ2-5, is EPEVTQTPSHQVTQMGQEVILRCVPISNHLYFYWYRQILGQKVEFLVSFYNNEISEKSEIFDDQFSVERPDGSNFTLKIRSTKLEDSAMYFCASSEGTGKQETQYFGPGTRLLVL.

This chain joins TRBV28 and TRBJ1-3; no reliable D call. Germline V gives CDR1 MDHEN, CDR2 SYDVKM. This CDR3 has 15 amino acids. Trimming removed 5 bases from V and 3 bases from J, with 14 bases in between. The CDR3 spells CASSAAPGYGNTIYF. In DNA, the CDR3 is TGTGCCAGCAGTGCTGCGCCAGGTTATGGAAACACCATATATTTT.

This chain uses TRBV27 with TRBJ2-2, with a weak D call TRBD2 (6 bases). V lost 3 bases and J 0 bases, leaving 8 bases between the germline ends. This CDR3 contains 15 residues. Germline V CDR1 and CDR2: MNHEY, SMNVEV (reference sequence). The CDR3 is CASSLWGANTGELFF. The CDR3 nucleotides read TGTGCCAGCAGTTTGTGGGGGGCGAACACCGGGGAGCTGTTTTTT.

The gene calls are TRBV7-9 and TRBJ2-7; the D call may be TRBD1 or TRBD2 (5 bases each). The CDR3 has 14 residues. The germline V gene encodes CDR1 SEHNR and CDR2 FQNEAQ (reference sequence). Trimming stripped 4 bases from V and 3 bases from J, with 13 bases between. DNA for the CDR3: TGTGCCAGCAGCTCCCTACTTGGGGGCTACGAGCAGTACTTC. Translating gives CASSSLLGGYEQYF.

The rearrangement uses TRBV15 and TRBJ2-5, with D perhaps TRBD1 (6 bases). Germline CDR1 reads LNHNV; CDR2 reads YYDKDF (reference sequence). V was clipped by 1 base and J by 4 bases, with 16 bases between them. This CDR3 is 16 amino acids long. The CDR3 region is CATSRGSNRERETQYF. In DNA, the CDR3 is TGTGCCACCAGCAGAGGGTCAAACAGGGAGCGAGAGACCCAGTACTTC.

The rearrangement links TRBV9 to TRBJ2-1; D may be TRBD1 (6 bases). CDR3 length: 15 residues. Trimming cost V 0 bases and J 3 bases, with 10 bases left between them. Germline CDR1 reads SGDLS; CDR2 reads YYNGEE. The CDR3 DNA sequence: TGTGCCAGCAGCGTAGCAGGGGTAGGCTACAATGAGCAGTTCTTC. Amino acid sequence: CASSVAGVGYNEQFF.

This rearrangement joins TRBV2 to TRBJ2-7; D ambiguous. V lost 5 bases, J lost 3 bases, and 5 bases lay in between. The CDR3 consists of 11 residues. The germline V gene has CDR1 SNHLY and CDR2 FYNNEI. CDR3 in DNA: TGTGCCAGCAGTCTCATCTACGAGCAGTACTTC. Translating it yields CASSLIYEQYF.

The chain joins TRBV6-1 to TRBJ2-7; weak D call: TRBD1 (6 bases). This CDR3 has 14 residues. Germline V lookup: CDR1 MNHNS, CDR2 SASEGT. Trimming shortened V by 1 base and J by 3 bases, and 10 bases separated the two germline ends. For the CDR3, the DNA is TGTGCCAGCAGTGAAGACAGGGTGGTCTACGAGCAGTACTTC. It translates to CASSEDRVVYEQYF.

The CDR3 sequence is CASSLAAGSNEQFF. Written as DNA, the CDR3 is TGCGCCAGCAGCTTGGCCGCAGGGAGTAATGAGCAGTTCTTC. This chain joins TRBV5-1 and TRBJ2-1; D could derive from TRBD1 or TRBD2 (5 bases each). The CDR3 length is 14 residues. The V gene lost 0 bases and the J gene lost 7 bases, with 11 bases spanning the gap. Germline CDR1 reads SGHRS; CDR2 reads YFSETQ.

CDR3 coding DNA: TGTGCCATCGGGACAGGGGGCAACACTGAAGCTTTCTTT. This codes for CAIGTGGNTEAFF. The V gene is TRBV10-3, the J gene TRBJ1-1; 12 bases are shared with TRBD1. The CDR3 contains 13 residues. CDR1 is ENHRY, CDR2 SYGVKD, per germline. Trimming removed 8 bases from V and 2 bases from J; junction bases left unmatched: 0.

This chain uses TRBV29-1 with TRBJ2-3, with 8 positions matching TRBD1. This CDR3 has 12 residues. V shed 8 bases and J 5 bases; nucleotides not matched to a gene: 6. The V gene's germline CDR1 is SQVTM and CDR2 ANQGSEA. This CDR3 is CSHGQGRDTQYF. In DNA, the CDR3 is TGCAGCCATGGACAGGGCCGAGATACGCAGTATTTT.

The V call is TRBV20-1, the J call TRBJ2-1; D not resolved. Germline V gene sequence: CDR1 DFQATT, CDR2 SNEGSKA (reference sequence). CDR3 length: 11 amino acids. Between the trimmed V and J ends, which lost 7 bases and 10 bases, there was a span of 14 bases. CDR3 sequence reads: CSGQVLREQFF. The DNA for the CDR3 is TGCAGTGGACAAGTTCTAAGGGAGCAGTTCTTC.